These T cell receptor beta chains were read from a single sample in a study of T cells after yellow fever vaccination. TCRdb reprocessed the 5' RACE reads via MiXCR and lists one record per CDR3 protein. Of about 10,000 distinct CDR3 sequences detected, around 5% appear once; the ten largest clones hold 1.6%. Sequenced here: PBMCs, either bulk or a sorted T-cell subset (CD4+, CD8+, memory, or dextramer-sorted; not recorded which), sampled less than 18 days after the first yellow fever vaccination. These receptors all come from a man aged 18 to 29 who received the YFV17D yellow fever vaccine. Each CDR3 is given with its conserved first and last residue. A D gene is named only where the DNA matches it firmly. A clone size is listed for some rows: how often the clone was seen (once, few, many), or a class if it is expanded.

cdr3_nt	cdr3_aa	d_call	clone_size	v_call	j_call
TGTGCCATCAGTGCGGGGGCTATACAAGAGACCCAGTACTTC	CAISAGAIQETQYF	-	many	TRBV10-3	TRBJ2-5
TGTGCCAGCAGCTTAGGGGGGGGCCCAGATACGCAGTATTTT	CASSLGGGPDTQYF	-	many	TRBV11-2	TRBJ2-3
TGTGCCAGCAGCATAGGGACTAGCGGGGATACGCAGTATTTT	CASSIGTSGDTQYF	TRBD2	medium-sized	TRBV7-8	TRBJ2-3
TGCGCCAGCAGCTTTCAGGGGGCTACGCAGTATTTT	CASSFQGATQYF	TRBD1	medium-sized	TRBV5-1	TRBJ2-3
TGTGCCAGCAGCTTAGCAGCTAACAATGAGCAGTTCTTC	CASSLAANNEQFF	-	many	TRBV11-1	TRBJ2-1
TGCGCCAGCAGCTTGCAACTAGCGGGGGGCCCCACCGGGGAGCTGTTTTTT	CASSLQLAGGPTGELFF	TRBD2	many	TRBV5-1	TRBJ2-2
TGTGCCAGCAGCCACTACAATGAGCAGTTCTTC	CASSHYNEQFF	-	many	TRBV5-6	TRBJ2-1
TGTGCCAGCAGAGGGACAGGTCGGACCTATAATTCACCCCTCCACTTT	CASRGTGRTYNSPLHF	TRBD1	many	TRBV6-2/TRBV6-3	TRBJ1-6
TGTGCCAGCAGTTCGGGGGTGAACACTGAAGCTTTCTTT	CASSSGVNTEAFF	-	medium-sized	TRBV6-5	TRBJ1-1
TGTGCCAGCAGATCGGACAGGGAGGACTATGGCTACACCTTC	CASRSDREDYGYTF	TRBD1	many	TRBV7-2	TRBJ1-2
TGTGCCAGCAGGAGGACAGCCGGCAATCAGCCCCAGCATTTT	CASRRTAGNQPQHF	-	many	TRBV6-5	TRBJ1-5
TGTGCCAGCAGCAACGGGACTCGCAATTCACCCCTCCACTTT	CASSNGTRNSPLHF	-	many	TRBV7-9	TRBJ1-6
TGTGCCAGTAGCATATATAGTGATTTTAACCAGCCCCAGCATTTT	CASSIYSDFNQPQHF	-	many	TRBV19	TRBJ1-5
TGTGCCAGCAGCCCGACAGGGGCACAAGAGACCCAGTACTTC	CASSPTGAQETQYF	TRBD1	medium-sized	TRBV7-3	TRBJ2-5
TGCGCCAGCAGCGCTCCAGACACCGGGACAGGGAACACAGATACGCAGTATTTT	CASSAPDTGTGNTDTQYF	TRBD1	medium-sized	TRBV5-1	TRBJ2-3
TGTGCCAGCGGACCCCGGCCCGCCTTCTATGGCTACACCTTC	CASGPRPAFYGYTF	-	-	TRBV5-8	TRBJ1-2
TGTGCCAGCAGCTTGGGAGGAGCTAACTATGGCTACACCTTC	CASSLGGANYGYTF	-	many	TRBV5-4	TRBJ1-2
TGCGCCAGCAGCCAAGAGGCAGTTACCTACAATGAGCAGTTCTTC	CASSQEAVTYNEQFF	-	medium-sized	TRBV4-3	TRBJ2-1
TGTGCCAGCAGTCCGTCGTACACTGAAGCTTTCTTT	CASSPSYTEAFF	-	medium-sized	TRBV2	TRBJ1-1
TGTGCCAGCAGGGGACTAGCGGGGGCCCAAGAGACCCAGTACTTC	CASRGLAGAQETQYF	TRBD2	many	TRBV7-8	TRBJ2-5
TGCAGTGCTCCCCTTCGGGGGGGCCGGGGGAACAGGGAAGCTTTCTTT	CSAPLRGGRGNREAFF	-	many	TRBV20-1	TRBJ1-1
TGTGCCAGCAGCGTAAGCAGGGTGGGAGAGCAGTACTTC	CASSVSRVGEQYF	-	many	TRBV9	TRBJ2-7
TGTGCCAGCAGCTATAGCATCTGGGGGCAGAGCGGTGAAGCTTTCTTT	CASSYSIWGQSGEAFF	-	many	TRBV7-2	TRBJ1-1
TGTGCCAGCAGCCCGGGGGACAGCTGCTATGGCTACACCTTC	CASSPGDSCYGYTF	TRBD1	-	TRBV7-8	TRBJ1-2
TGTGCCAGCAGCCTCGGACAGGGGACTACTGAAGCTTTCTTT	CASSLGQGTTEAFF	TRBD1	many	TRBV7-9	TRBJ1-1
TGTGCCAGCCCTCGACTAGCGGGCTCCTACAATGAGCAGTTCTTC	CASPRLAGSYNEQFF	TRBD2	medium-sized	TRBV2	TRBJ2-1
TGTGCCAGCAGCCCGACAGGGTTGAACACTGAAGCTTTCTTT	CASSPTGLNTEAFF	TRBD1	medium-sized	TRBV7-9	TRBJ1-1
TGTGCCAGCAGCCAGAAACAGGGGGCGAGTGAAAAACTGTTTTTT	CASSQKQGASEKLFF	TRBD1	many	TRBV4-2	TRBJ1-4
TGTGCCAGCAGTTTTAGAACTAGGACGAATGAGCAGTTCTTC	CASSFRTRTNEQFF	-	medium-sized	TRBV28	TRBJ2-1
TGTGCCAGCAGTTATCTGTACGGGACCGGGGAGCTGTTTTTT	CASSYLYGTGELFF	-	many	TRBV7-2	TRBJ2-2
TGCGCCAGCAGTGGACAAGTGAACGCTGAAGCTTTCTTT	CASSGQVNAEAFF	-	many	TRBV10-1	TRBJ1-1
TGTGCCAGCACGTGGGGCAGTACCCCTATGGATGAGCAGTTCTTC	CASTWGSTPMDEQFF	-	many	TRBV5-4	TRBJ2-1
TGTGCCAGCAGCTTTAGCTTGCGGGGAACCCACGAGCAGTACTTC	CASSFSLRGTHEQYF	-	medium-sized	TRBV5-6	TRBJ2-7
TGCAGTGCTAACCACCCTCAGTCCTACAATGAGCAGTTCTTC	CSANHPQSYNEQFF	-	medium-sized	TRBV20-1	TRBJ2-1
TGTGCCAGCAGCCCCAATTCGGGTCAAGCTTTCTTT	CASSPNSGQAFF	-	medium-sized	TRBV3-1	TRBJ1-1
TGTGCCAGCAGGCAGGTGGACACCCAGTACTTC	CASRQVDTQYF	-	medium-sized	TRBV12-3/TRBV12-4	TRBJ2-5
TGCTGTGCAGGTCCCTTAGCGGGGGGACTAAACACAGATACGCAGTATTTT	CCAGPLAGGLNTDTQYF	TRBD2	few	TRBV20-1	TRBJ2-3
TGTGCCAGCAGCCTTGGACTAGCCGCCGATACGCAGTATTTT	CASSLGLAADTQYF	TRBD2	many	TRBV12-3/TRBV12-4	TRBJ2-3
TGCGCCAGTGGACAGGGCAACACCGGGGAGCTGTTTTTT	CASGQGNTGELFF	TRBD1	medium-sized	TRBV5-1	TRBJ2-2
TGTGCCAGCGGGATGATGTACGGGGAGCTGTTTTTT	CASGMMYGELFF	-	many	TRBV9	TRBJ2-2
TGTGCCAGCAGCTTATCAACAGGGGCAGATACGCAGTATTTT	CASSLSTGADTQYF	TRBD1	medium-sized	TRBV7-8	TRBJ2-3
TGTGCCAGCAGTTCAGGGTCCCGCCAGCGGTATTTT	CASSSGSRQRYF	-	many	TRBV12-3/TRBV12-4	TRBJ2-3
TGTGCCAGCAGCTTGGACGGCAGCCAAGAGACCCAGTACTTC	CASSLDGSQETQYF	-	many	TRBV5-6	TRBJ2-5
TGTGCCAGCAGTTTGGGGCAACTAGGCTACGAGCAGTACTTC	CASSLGQLGYEQYF	-	medium-sized	TRBV12-3/TRBV12-4	TRBJ2-7
TGCGCCAGCAGCCAAGATCACCGGACTAGGGAAGATACGCAGTATTTT	CASSQDHRTREDTQYF	TRBD2	many	TRBV4-3	TRBJ2-3
TGTGCCAGCAGCCGCCTTGGGGCAGGACTCCAGTTCTTC	CASSRLGAGLQFF	-	medium-sized	TRBV7-3	TRBJ2-1
TGTGCCAGTAGTATGTGGGGGAACCAAGAGACCCAGTACTTC	CASSMWGNQETQYF	-	many	TRBV19	TRBJ2-5
TGCGCCAGCAGCTTGGACAGGGTCACCACCTACACCTTC	CASSLDRVTTYTF	-	many	TRBV5-1	TRBJ1-2
TGTGCCAGCAGCTTAGGCGTTATGAGGAATTTAGGCGCCGGGGAGCTGTTTTTT	CASSLGVMRNLGAGELFF	-	many	TRBV11-3	TRBJ2-2
TGTGCCAGCAGCTTGCGTCCAGGAGCCTACAATGAGCAGTTCTTC	CASSLRPGAYNEQFF	-	medium-sized	TRBV5-6	TRBJ2-1
TGTGCCAGCAGCCTCGGCCTAGCGGGGGGGCATGGTCCCTACAATGAGCAGTTCTTC	CASSLGLAGGHGPYNEQFF	TRBD2	many	TRBV7-8	TRBJ2-1
TGCGCCAGCAGCCAAGATCCACCCGGCGGGGGCACAGATACGCAGTATTTT	CASSQDPPGGGTDTQYF	-	medium-sized	TRBV4-3	TRBJ2-3
TGCGCCAGCAGCCAAGGTGGGGGATTGAACGCAGATACGCAGTATTTT	CASSQGGGLNADTQYF	-	many	TRBV4-3	TRBJ2-3
TGCGCCAGCAGCCAACAGTCGGGGAGTATAGATACGCAGTATTTT	CASSQQSGSIDTQYF	-	medium-sized	TRBV4-1	TRBJ2-3
TGTGCCAGCAGCTTTTCAGGGTCGGCAGATACGCAGTATTTT	CASSFSGSADTQYF	-	medium-sized	TRBV5-6	TRBJ2-3
TGCGCCAGCAGCCCCGTGACAGGGACTAATCAGCCCCAGCATTTT	CASSPVTGTNQPQHF	TRBD1	many	TRBV5-1	TRBJ1-5
TGCGCCAGCAGCCAAGATCGTGCATTCGGCTCTGGGGCCAACGTCCTGACTTTC	CASSQDRAFGSGANVLTF	-	medium-sized	TRBV4-3	TRBJ2-6